The 5 T cell receptor beta chains in this list originate from one sample, sequenced in a study of blood T cell repertoires in COVID-19. Clones were read by immunoSEQ multiplex PCR, and TCRdb kept only the in-frame ones, dropping some. The table records around 310,000 clones, over 70% of them present only once. Sequencing was done on a sample of PBMCs or T cells enriched from blood (not recorded which). The receptors were sampled from a man in his thirties or forties who had recovered from COVID-19.

The rearrangement joins TRBV27 to TRBJ2-2, with D unclear. Trimming removed 8 bases from V and 5 bases from J, with 9 bases in between. This CDR3 contains 12 residues. CDR1 MNHEY and CDR2 SMNVEV come from the germline V gene (reference sequence). The CDR3 DNA follows: TGTGCCAGCTTTGGTAGTACCGGGGAGCTGTTTTTT. It codes for CASFGSTGELFF.

The rearrangement links TRBV3-1 (or the pseudogene TRBV3-2) to TRBJ1-6, with D perhaps TRBD1 (6 bases). The length of the CDR3 is 17 residues. Germline CDR1 LGHDT, CDR2 YNNKEL (reference sequence). V lost 3 bases and J 6 bases, leaving 18 bases between the germline ends. The DNA of the CDR3 is TGTGCCAGCAGCCACGGGGGGGCGGAAGAGTTTAATTCACCCCTCCACTTT. Translating gives CASSHGGAEEFNSPLHF.

This clone showed up just once. V and J are TRBV6-1 and TRBJ2-1, with a possible D match to TRBD2 (5 bases). Per germline, CDR1 MNHNS and CDR2 SASEGT. Trimming left V 4 bases short and J 2 bases short, with 15 bases between. This CDR3 has 16 residues. CDR3 protein: CASSGTVYGAYNEQFF. In DNA, the CDR3 is TGTGCCAGCAGTGGGACTGTCTATGGGGCCTACAATGAGCAGTTCTTC.

V gene TRBV5-1 combines with J gene TRBJ1-1, with TRBD1 matching over 11 bases. The germline V gene has CDR1 SGHRS and CDR2 YFSETQ. The V gene end was trimmed by 4 bases and the J gene end by 7 bases; junction bases not matched to a gene: 6. The CDR3 is 14 residues long. CDR3 DNA sequence: TGCGCCAGCAGCCTTGGACAGGGGGCGGTTGAAGCTTTCTTT. Its translation: CASSLGQGAVEAFF.

The CDR3 here is CASSDQGVNEKLFF. The CDR3 DNA reads as TGTGCCAGCAGCGATCAGGGCGTCAATGAAAAACTGTTTTTT. The genes are TRBV7-2 and TRBJ1-4, with D tentatively TRBD1 (5 bases). This CDR3 is built from 14 residues. Trimming removed 5 bases at V and 5 bases at J, with 12 bases between. CDR1 SGHTA and CDR2 FQGNSA come from the germline V gene.